Sequencing of this T cell receptor (beta chain) was carried out in a study of blood T cell repertoires in COVID-19. Study context: Specimens from acute and convalescent COVID-19 originated in the United States, Italy and Spain. Sources were T cells, B-cell-depleted T cells, or PBMCs; the material itself was cDNA or gDNA.

With 6 bases removed from V and 3 bases from J, the gap between germline ends came to 8 bases. This CDR3 is built from 12 residues. TCRdb's table, derived via immunoSEQ multiplex PCR, lists solely in-frame clones and lacks some. The table includes about 190,000 clones, less than 85% detected once. This clonotype was sampled from a woman aged 50 to 60 with acute or convalescent COVID-19. Sequenced sample: peripheral blood. The chain employs TRBV12-3 or TRBV12-4 and TRBJ1-2, with D hard to call. The CDR3 DNA follows: TGTGCCAGCAGATCAGAGGACTATGGCTACACCTTC. It is translated as CASRSEDYGYTF.